A selection of T cell receptor beta chains follows, all from one sample in a study of cytotoxic CD8 clonotypes in ibrutinib-treated CLL. Profiled with immunoSEQ multiplex PCR; TCRdb holds only in-frame clones, not every one. Among 50,000 or so clones listed, less than 90% were seen once. The material was PBMCs, obtained after 24 months of ibrutinib treatment. The receptors originated from a human donor with chronic lymphocytic leukemia. The CDR3 runs from the conserved cysteine through the conserved F or W. A D gene is named only where the DNA matches it firmly. Size values are once, few and many counts, or a class for expanded clones, and some rows have none.

>TRBJ2-3|NA|TRBD2|16|TRBV19
TGTGCCAGTAGTTCCGGGACTAGCGGGACGGGAGATACGCAGTATTTT
CASSSGTSGTGDTQYF
>TRBJ2-7|NA|NA|14|TRBV12-5
TGTGCTAGTGGTTTGGTAGGAGCAGCCTACGAGCAGTACTTC
CASGLVGAAYEQYF
>TRBJ2-2|NA|NA|16|TRBV9
TGTGCCAGCAGCGTAGTCTGGCAGGAGAACACCGGGGAGCTGTTTTTT
CASSVVWQENTGELFF
>TRBJ2-1|NA|NA|14|TRBV7-9
TGTGCCAGCGACCCCGGGACGAAGAACAATGAGCAGTTCTTC
CASDPGTKNNEQFF
>TRBJ1-5|few|NA|14|TRBV6-6
TGTGCCAGCAGTGATCAGGATAGCAATCAGCCCCAGCATTTT
CASSDQDSNQPQHF
>TRBJ2-5|NA|TRBD2|15|TRBV7-6
TGTGCCAGCAGCTTAGGGGGGACTAGGTATGAGACCCAGTACTTC
CASSLGGTRYETQYF
>TRBJ2-7|NA|NA|11|TRBV28
TGTGCCAGCAGCTTATTCTACGAGCAGTACTTC
CASSLFYEQYF
>TRBJ2-2|NA|NA|14|TRBV29-1
TGCAGCGTTGACGAGGGAGTACGGACCGGGGAGCTGTTTTTT
CSVDEGVRTGELFF
>TRBJ1-1|NA|NA|13|TRBV7-9
TGTGCCAGCAGCCGAACAGCGAACACTGAAGCTTTCTTT
CASSRTANTEAFF
>TRBJ2-3|NA|NA|11|TRBV7-9
TGTGCCAGCAGTTTAGGGAGTACGCAGTATTTT
CASSLGSTQYF
>TRBJ2-7|NA|TRBD2|15|TRBV11-3
TGTGCCAGCAGCTTAGAGGCGGGAGCGGCCTACGAGCAGTACTTC
CASSLEAGAAYEQYF
>TRBJ2-5|NA|NA|13|TRBV7-2
TGTGCCAGCAGCTTACCCTTTCAAGAGACCCAGTACTTC
CASSLPFQETQYF
>TRBJ2-1|NA|NA|16|TRBV5-1
TGCGCCAGCATCCCCGCAGGGACGGCCTCCTACAATGAGCAGTTCTTC
CASIPAGTASYNEQFF
>TRBJ2-2|few|NA|14|TRBV6-4
TGTGCCAGCAGTCTCCAGGGTAACACCGGGGAGCTGTTTTTT
CASSLQGNTGELFF